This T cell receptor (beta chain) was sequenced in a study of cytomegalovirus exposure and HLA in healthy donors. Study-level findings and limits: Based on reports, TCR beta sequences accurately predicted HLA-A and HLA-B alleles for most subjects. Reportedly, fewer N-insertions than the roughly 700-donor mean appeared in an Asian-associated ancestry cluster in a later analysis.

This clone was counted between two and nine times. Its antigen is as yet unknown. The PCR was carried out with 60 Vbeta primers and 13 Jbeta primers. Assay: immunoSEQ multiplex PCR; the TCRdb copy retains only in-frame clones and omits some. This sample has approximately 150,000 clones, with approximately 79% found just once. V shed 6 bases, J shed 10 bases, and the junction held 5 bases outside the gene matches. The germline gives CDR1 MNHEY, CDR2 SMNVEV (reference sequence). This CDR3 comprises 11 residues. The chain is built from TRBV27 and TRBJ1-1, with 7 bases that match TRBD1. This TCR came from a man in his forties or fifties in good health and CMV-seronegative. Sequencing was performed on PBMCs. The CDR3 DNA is TGTGCCAGCAGCCTCAGGGGGATAGCTTTCTTT. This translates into CASSLRGIAFF.